A few counts support the clone carrying this TCR beta chain. Antigen unknown. These data come from a study of CD8 T cells in ankylosing spondylitis. V trimming: 4 bases; J trimming: 7 bases; junction bases outside the gene matches: 4. The CDR3 is made up of 14 amino acids. Looked up from germline, CDR1 is SGHTA and CDR2 is FQGNSA. Points from the study as a whole: Certain motif variants had earlier been reported in reactive arthritis synovial fluid and blood. What appeared characteristic of ankylosing spondylitis blood was a TCR beta motif of seven to nine highly homologous variants.

A single record per CDR3 protein comes from TCRdb applying MiXCR to the 5' RACE reads. The data hold roughly 400,000 distinct CDR3 sequences, with approximately 20% observed a single time. The sequenced sample was blood, either unsorted or a sorted T cell fraction (not recorded which). The V gene is TRBV7-2, the J gene TRBJ1-4; TRBD1 matches at 9 bases. The clonotype comes from a male donor with ankylosing spondylitis. The CDR3 here is CASSYPGQGEKLFF. The CDR3 DNA follows: TGTGCCAGCAGCTACCCGGGACAGGGTGAAAAACTGTTTTTT.